A selection of T cell receptor beta chains follows, all from one sample in a study of cytomegalovirus exposure and HLA in healthy donors. Sequencing used immunoSEQ multiplex PCR; TCRdb keeps in-frame clones, though not all of them. The table shows some 120,000 clones, with around 80% occurring only once. Sequenced material: PBMCs. The receptors derive from a woman in her late teens or twenties in good health and CMV-seropositive. CDR3s include the opening cysteine and the closing phenylalanine or tryptophan. Each record gives: V gene, J gene, CDR3 protein.

TRBV4-1	-	CASSQFPTSGGYEQYF
TRBV2	TRBJ1-2	CASSTGTGVRGYTF
TRBV29-1	TRBJ2-1	CSVGRSSYNEQFF
TRBV7-9	TRBJ1-5	CSSSLESQSNQPQHF
TRBV7-2	TRBJ2-7	CASSLAQGVSYEQYF
TRBV7-2	TRBJ1-2	CASSLVAATSNYGYTF
TRBV6-1	TRBJ1-2	CASAPSGGSGYTF
TRBV7-6	TRBJ2-7	CASSLDRGLYEQYF
TRBV6-5	TRBJ2-7	CASRGDREREQYF
TRBV10-3	TRBJ2-3	CAISLASGSSLDTQYF
TRBV2	TRBJ2-5	CASSEISGVGTQYF
TRBV11-2	TRBJ2-2	CASSTLAGYTGELFF
TRBV29-1	TRBJ1-1	CSAKGQMNTEAFF
TRBV15	TRBJ2-5	CATSRVAGGPETQYF
TRBV21-1	TRBJ2-3	CASSNSGRQGATDTQYF
TRBV11-2	TRBJ2-5	CASSLLSGGGETQYF
TRBV10-1	TRBJ1-1	CASSETSEGNTEAFF
TRBV10-3	TRBJ1-1	CAISDPGQVGPFGFF
TRBV18	TRBJ1-2	CASSRQGAVGYTF
TRBV11-2	TRBJ2-3	CASSGERGGFTDTQYF
TRBV5-1	TRBJ1-2	CATLPTTGADGYTF
TRBV27	TRBJ2-3	CATWGRLTDTQYF
TRBV5-4	TRBJ2-7	CASSLWIAGSSSYEQYF
TRBV11-2	TRBJ2-6	CASSISQDRALSGANVLTF
TRBV18	TRBJ2-7	CASSPLDSDEQYF
TRBV6-1	TRBJ1-1	CASAPSRATEAFF
TRBV7-9	TRBJ2-6	CASSLAQGGGTGANVLTF
TRBV5-1	TRBJ2-3	CASSAGLVWEDTQYF
TRBV11-3	TRBJ2-5	CASSLGGAGETQYF
TRBV7-3	TRBJ2-1	CASSRGQGEDKQFF